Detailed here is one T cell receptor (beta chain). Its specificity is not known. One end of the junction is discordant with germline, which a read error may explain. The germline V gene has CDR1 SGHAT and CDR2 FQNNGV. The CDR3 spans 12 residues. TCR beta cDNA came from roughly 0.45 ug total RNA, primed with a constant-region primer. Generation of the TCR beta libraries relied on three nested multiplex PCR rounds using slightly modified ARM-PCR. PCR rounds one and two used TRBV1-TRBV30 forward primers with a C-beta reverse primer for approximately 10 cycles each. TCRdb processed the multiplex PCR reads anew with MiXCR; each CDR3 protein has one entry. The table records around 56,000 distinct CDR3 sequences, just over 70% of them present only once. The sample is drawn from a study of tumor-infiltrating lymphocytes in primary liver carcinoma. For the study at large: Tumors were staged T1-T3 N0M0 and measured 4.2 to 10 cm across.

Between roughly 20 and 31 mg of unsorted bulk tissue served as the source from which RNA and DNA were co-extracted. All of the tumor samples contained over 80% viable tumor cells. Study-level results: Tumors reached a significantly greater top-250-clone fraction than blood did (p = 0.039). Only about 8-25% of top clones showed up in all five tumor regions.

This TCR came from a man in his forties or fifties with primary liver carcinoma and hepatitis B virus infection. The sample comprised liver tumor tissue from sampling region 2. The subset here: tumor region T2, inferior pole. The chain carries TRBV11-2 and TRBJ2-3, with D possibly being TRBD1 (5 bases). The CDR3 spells CGGSASTGTQYF. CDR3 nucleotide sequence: TGTGGCGGCAGCGCCAGCACAGGTACGCAGTATTTT.